These 26 T cell receptor beta chains came from one sample sequenced in a study of T cell changes during pregnancy in multiple sclerosis. Assay: immunoSEQ multiplex PCR; the TCRdb copy retains only in-frame clones and omits some. The table has tens of thousands of clones, approximately 91% seen once. The sequencing used peripheral blood, collected in the third trimester of pregnancy. These receptors all stem from a female donor with multiple sclerosis, enrolled in a pregnancy study.

The chain carries TRBV30 and TRBJ1-6, with D hard to call. The V gene lost 3 bases and the J gene lost 5 bases, with 8 bases spanning the gap. The length of the CDR3 is 13 residues. Per the germline V gene, CDR1 is GTSNPN and CDR2 is SVGIG (reference sequence). CDR3 coding DNA: TGTGCCTGGAGCTACAGTAATAATTCACCCCTCCACTTT. Encoded protein: CAWSYSNNSPLHF. Based on the CDR3 plus reference TRBV30 and TRBJ1-6, the full variable domain is SQTIHQWPATLVQPVGSPLSLECTVEGTSNPNLYWYRQAAGRGLQLLFYSVGIGQISSEVPQNLSASRPQDRQFILSSKKLLLSDSGFYLCAWSYSNNSPLHFGNGTRLTVT.

This rearrangement joins TRBV19 to TRBJ1-6, with 7 bases identical to TRBD1. Germline V gene sequence: CDR1 LNHDA, CDR2 SQIVND (reference sequence). This CDR3 is built from 19 residues. V lost 7 bases, J lost 0 bases, and 15 bases stayed unmatched. As DNA, the CDR3 is TGTGCCAGTAATTCCGCACCCGGGACAGCTAGCTCCTATAATTCACCCCTCCACTTT. Its translation is CASNSAPGTASSYNSPLHF.

The V gene is TRBV2, the J gene TRBJ2-3, with TRBD2 matching over 9 bases. V shed 5 bases, J shed 2 bases, and the junction held 14 bases outside the gene matches. CDR1 SNHLY and CDR2 FYNNEI come from the germline V gene. The CDR3 is 18 amino acids. CDR3 in amino acids: CASSLRRPAGGFTDTQYF. The CDR3 DNA follows: TGTGCCAGCAGTTTAAGGAGGCCAGCGGGGGGATTCACAGATACGCAGTATTTT.

V and J are TRBV7-3 and TRBJ1-1, with D possibly matching TRBD1 (6 bases). V was cut by 2 bases and J by 11 bases, with 15 bases left in between. The CDR3 length is 13 residues. Germline CDR1 reads SGHTA; CDR2 reads FQGTGA. For the CDR3, the DNA is TGTGCCAGCAGCTTATACGAATTCCAGGGGGCTTTCTTT. Its translation: CASSLYEFQGAFF.

The J gene is TRBJ2-1, the V gene TRBV2, with D perhaps TRBD2 (5 bases). Germline-derived CDR1 and CDR2 are SNHLY and FYNNEI. CDR3 length: 11 amino acids. V was clipped by 7 bases and J by 16 bases, with 17 bases between them. The CDR3 region has the DNA TGTGCCAGCAATATAGTAGCGCTAGTATTCTTC. Protein: CASNIVALVFF.

V gene TRBV19 combines with J gene TRBJ1-1; D unclear. This CDR3 is built from 14 residues. The V end was cut by 3 bases, the J end by 0 bases, with 8 bases between. CDR1 is LNHDA and CDR2 is SQIVND in the germline V gene (reference sequence). The CDR3 nucleotides are TGTGCCAGTAGTATTCAGGATATGAACACTGAAGCTTTCTTT. Its protein is CASSIQDMNTEAFF. Full variable domain (remainder filled in from reference TRBV19 and TRBJ1-1): DGGITQSPKYLFRKEGQNVTLSCEQNLNHDAMYWYRQDPGQGLRLIYYSQIVNDFQKGDIAEGYSVSREKKESFPLTVTSAQKNPTAFYLCASSIQDMNTEAFFGQGTRLTVV.

The rearrangement uses TRBV27 and TRBJ1-1; D not resolved. Trimming took off 5 bases at V and 1 base at J, with 17 bases between the two ends. Germline CDR1 reads MNHEY; CDR2 reads SMNVEV (reference sequence). The CDR3 runs 16 residues. The CDR3 is CASSPTRRYANTEAFF. CDR3 DNA: TGTGCCAGCAGTCCCACGCGGCGATATGCGAACACTGAAGCTTTCTTT.

The chain has TRBV10-2 and TRBJ1-1, with TRBD1 identical over 11 bases. CDR1 and CDR2 from the germline V gene are WSHSY and SAAADI. J was trimmed by 5 bases and V by 4 bases; bases with no gene match: 3. The CDR3 is 14 residues long. For the CDR3, the DNA is TGCGCCAGCAGTGGAGGGACAGGGGGAACTGAAGCTTTCTTT. Translated: CASSGGTGGTEAFF.

The chain employs TRBV2 and TRBJ1-2, with TRBD1 as a possible D gene (6 bases). V was cut by 7 bases and J by 4 bases, with 19 bases left in between. The CDR3 spans 15 residues. Germline V CDR1 and CDR2: SNHLY, FYNNEI. CDR3 sequence reads: CASIQGKGPSYGYTF. Here the CDR3 DNA reads TGTGCCAGCATACAGGGTAAAGGGCCTAGCTATGGCTACACCTTC. The variable domain in full, completed from reference TRBV2 and TRBJ1-2, reads EPEVTQTPSHQVTQMGQEVILRCVPISNHLYFYWYRQILGQKVEFLVSFYNNEISEKSEIFDDQFSVERPDGSNFTLKIRSTKLEDSAMYFCASIQGKGPSYGYTFGSGTRLTVV.

The J gene is TRBJ2-6, the V gene TRBV6-4; D might be TRBD1 (6 bases). V was cut by 2 bases and J by 4 bases, with 6 bases left in between. Germline V gene data show CDR1 as MRHNA and CDR2 as SNTAGT. The CDR3 spans 14 residues. The CDR3 protein is CASSDRGGANVLTF. The CDR3 nucleotides read TGTGCCAGCAGTGACAGGGGGGGGGCCAACGTCCTGACTTTC.

V gene TRBV6-5 combines with J gene TRBJ1-5; no definite D call. Germline V gene sequence: CDR1 MNHEY, CDR2 SVGAGI. Trimming left V 3 bases short and J 3 bases short, with 12 bases between. This CDR3 region has 15 residues. Here the CDR3 reads CASSYAEGVNQPQHF. DNA for the CDR3: TGTGCCAGCAGTTATGCGGAAGGTGTCAATCAGCCCCAGCATTTT.

This clone was recorded once. CDR3 residues: CASSFSPGSYNSPLHF. In DNA form, the CDR3 reads TGTGCCAGCAGCTTTTCCCCCGGGTCCTATAATTCACCCCTCCACTTT. This chain links TRBV5-5 with TRBJ1-6; no firm D call. The CDR3 has 16 residues. CDR1 is SGHKS, CDR2 YYEKEE, per germline (reference sequence). Trimming cost V 2 bases and J 1 base, with 10 bases left between them.

CDR3 DNA sequence: TGTGCCACTCGCGGATCCGGGACAGGGGCTTACGAGCAGTACTTC. It yields the protein CATRGSGTGAYEQYF. The chain couples TRBV19 to TRBJ2-7; TRBD1 matches at 10 bases. V gave up 10 bases and J gave up 4 bases; unmatched junction bases: 13. CDR1 is LNHDA, CDR2 SQIVND, per germline (reference sequence). This CDR3 contains 15 residues.

J is TRBJ2-1 and V is TRBV19; tentatively, D is TRBD1 (6 bases). Germline V gene sequence: CDR1 LNHDA, CDR2 SQIVND (reference sequence). CDR3 length: 15 residues. V was pared by 4 bases and J by 10 bases, with 20 bases between. The chain's CDR3 is CASSKTGTGSLEQFF. In DNA, the CDR3 is TGTGCCAGTAGTAAGACGGGCACAGGGAGTCTCGAGCAGTTCTTC.

This clone showed up just a few times. The chain couples TRBV6-4 to TRBJ2-5; 11 bases map to TRBD2. The CDR3 spans 15 residues. Trimming removed 3 bases from V and 2 bases from J; junction bases left unmatched: 2. Germline-derived CDR1 and CDR2 are MRHNA and SNTAGT. The CDR3 region is CASSEVAGGQETQYF. The CDR3 coding sequence is TGTGCCAGCAGTGAAGTAGCGGGGGGGCAAGAGACCCAGTACTTC.

The chain has TRBV18 and TRBJ2-1; a weak D match, TRBD2 (6 bases). CDR1 is KGHSH and CDR2 is LQKENI in the germline V gene. The length of the CDR3 is 15 residues. Between the trimmed V and J ends, which lost 2 bases and 6 bases, there was a span of 14 bases. The CDR3 DNA sequence: TGTGCCAGCTCACCAACGGGACTTTCAAGCAATGAGCAGTTCTTC. It yields the protein CASSPTGLSSNEQFF. Using reference TRBV18 and TRBJ2-1 for the parts outside the CDR3, the full variable domain is NAGVMQNPRHLVRRRGQEARLRCSPMKGHSHVYWYRQLPEEGLKFMVYLQKENIIDESGMPKERFSAEFPKEGPSILRIQQVVRGDSAAYFCASSPTGLSSNEQFFGPGTRLTVL.

The chain recombines TRBV7-3 with TRBJ2-5; 12 bases agree with TRBD1. With V trimmed by 5 bases and J by 3 bases, 4 bases remained unmatched. Germline V gene data show CDR1 as SGHTA and CDR2 as FQGTGA. This CDR3 spans 15 amino acids. Here the CDR3 reads CASSRDRGREETQYF. The DNA of the CDR3 is TGTGCCAGCAGCCGGGACAGGGGGCGCGAAGAGACCCAGTACTTC. Full variable domain (outside the CDR3, taken from reference TRBV7-3 and TRBJ2-5): GAGVSQTPSNKVTEKGKYVELRCDPISGHTALYWYRQSLGQGPEFLIYFQGTGAADDSGLPNDRFFAVRPEGSVSTLKIQRTERGDSAVYLCASSRDRGREETQYFGPGTRLLVL.

The chain has TRBV5-1 and TRBJ1-2; 7 bases line up with TRBD1. V was pared by 4 bases and J by 7 bases, with 13 bases of the junction left unmatched. Germline CDR1 reads SGHRS; CDR2 reads YFSETQ. There are 15 residues in the CDR3. CDR3 bases: TGCGCCAGCAGCCCCCGAAAAGGGGGCGCAGGTGGCTACACCTTC. Translated: CASSPRKGGAGGYTF. The complete variable domain, with remaining parts taken from reference TRBV5-1 and TRBJ1-2, reads KAGVTQTPRYLIKTRGQQVTLSCSPISGHRSVSWYQQTPGQGLQFLFEYFSETQRNKGNFPGRFSGRQFSNSRSEMNVSTLELGDSALYLCASSPRKGGAGGYTFGSGTRLTVV.

V gene TRBV7-9 combines with J gene TRBJ2-7; 8 positions match TRBD1. Germline CDR1 and CDR2: SEHNR and FQNEAQ (reference sequence). The length of the CDR3 is 13 residues. Trimming removed 6 bases from V and 6 bases from J; junction bases left unmatched: 7. As DNA, the CDR3 is TGTGCCAGCAGGCGGACAGGGTTGGGCGAGCAGTACTTC. This translates into CASRRTGLGEQYF.

The V and J genes are TRBV6-6 and TRBJ1-5, with TRBD1 as a possible D gene (6 bases). V was clipped by 4 bases and J by 0 bases, with 10 bases between them. Germline CDR1 is MNHNY and CDR2 is SVGAGI (reference sequence). CDR3 length: 15 residues. The CDR3 DNA sequence: TGTGCCAGCAGTTTGGACAGCCTTAGCAATCAGCCCCAGCATTTT. The encoded protein is CASSLDSLSNQPQHF.

This clone was seen once. The chain employs TRBV6-5 and TRBJ2-7; D is ambiguous. Germline CDR1 is MNHEY and CDR2 is SVGAGI. V was trimmed by 0 bases and J by 6 bases, leaving 9 bases between them. The CDR3 has 13 residues. The CDR3 coding sequence is TGTGCCAGCAGTTACTCGATAACTACCGAGCAGTACTTC. As protein: CASSYSITTEQYF.

This clone was counted a few times. The gene calls are TRBV5-4 and TRBJ2-7; unclear D gene. CDR3 length: 13 amino acids. Per the germline V gene, CDR1 is SGHNT and CDR2 is YYREEE (reference sequence). V was clipped by 4 bases and J by 2 bases, with 10 bases between them. The CDR3 region is CASSQQNAYEQYF. CDR3 coding DNA: TGTGCCAGCAGCCAACAAAATGCCTACGAGCAGTACTTC.

The chain carries TRBV25-1 and TRBJ1-1; D not certain. The germline gives CDR1 MGHDK, CDR2 SYGVNS. V was shortened by 4 bases and J by 7 bases, with 13 bases between the two germline ends. The CDR3 has 13 amino acids. In DNA form, the CDR3 reads TGTGCCAGCAGTGTCCGGACTGGCCGTGAAGCTTTCTTT. It codes for CASSVRTGREAFF. The variable domain in full, with the rest retrieved from reference TRBV25-1 and TRBJ1-1, is EADIYQTPRYLVIGTGKKITLECSQTMGHDKMYWYQQDPGMELHLIHYSYGVNSTEKGDLSSESTVSRIRTEHFPLTLESARPSHTSQYLCASSVRTGREAFFGQGTRLTVV.

The J gene is TRBJ2-2, the V gene TRBV7-6; D may be TRBD1 (5 bases). This CDR3 has 13 amino acids. The V gene lost 4 bases and the J gene lost 7 bases, with 10 bases spanning the gap. Germline assignment: CDR1 SGHVS and CDR2 FNYEAQ. The DNA of the CDR3 is TGTGCCAGCAGCTCAAACAGGAACGGGGAGCTGTTTTTT. Its protein product is CASSSNRNGELFF.

The V and J genes are TRBV9 and TRBJ1-6, with 7 nucleotides matching TRBD1. This CDR3 spans 14 amino acids. J lost 10 bases, V lost 2 bases, and 6 bases had no gene match. CDR1 SGDLS and CDR2 YYNGEE come from the germline V gene. The CDR3 here is CASSVRDSGSPLHF. The DNA for the CDR3 is TGTGCCAGCAGCGTGCGGGACAGCGGCTCACCCCTCCACTTT.

V and J are TRBV4-2 and TRBJ2-3, with D possibly matching TRBD2 (6 bases). Trimming shortened V by 7 bases and J by 0 bases, and 17 bases separated the two germline ends. The germline V gene has CDR1 LGHNA and CDR2 YNFKEQ. There are 16 residues in the CDR3. CDR3 DNA: TGTGCCAGCACCCCGGGGACCGGGGGAAGCACAGATACGCAGTATTTT. Translating it yields CASTPGTGGSTDTQYF.